This note documents a single TCR beta chain sequence. Antigen unknown. The CDR3 totals 15 residues. Germline lookup yields CDR1 LGHNA and CDR2 YNFKEQ. V was pared by 2 bases and J by 1 base, with 3 bases of the junction left unmatched. Time point of the sample: week 23, last vaccination. One vaccine dose held 300 ug of mutant IDH1 20-mer peptide and came with topical imiquimod. The record originates from a study of a mutant IDH1 vaccine in newly diagnosed glioma. Study overall: Sex distribution of treated patients was approximately 60% male and roughly 40% female; mean age was around 40 years. Study-level results: Shifts in the top peripheral T cell clonotypes seemed unrelated to pseudoprogression. Patients showed vaccine-induced immune responses at a rate of approximately 93%.

Clones were sequenced by immunoSEQ multiplex PCR, and TCRdb holds only the in-frame ones, with some missing. The data contain around 60,000 clones, about 85% of them singletons. The gene calls are TRBV4-2 and TRBJ2-5, with TRBD1 identical over 8 bases. The receptor's source is a young man with glioma. The source was PBMCs, collected from a glioma patient whose treatment included an IDH1 peptide vaccine. The CDR3 loop reads CASSQTDRGQETQYF. The DNA of the CDR3 is TGTGCCAGCAGCCAAACCGACAGGGGCCAAGAGACCCAGTACTTC.